The 14 T cell receptor beta chains below all came from one sample that was sequenced in a study of shared clonotypes between healthy human individuals (dated by TCRdb to the early 2020s). Library creation used the immunoSEQ multiplex PCR assay. TCRdb holds this immuneACCESS table with in-frame rearrangements only. Some clones are missing; in checked studies, unresolved V genes explain under half, and the rest has no known cause. The sample data list over a million clones, and roughly 95% of these were observed just once. Over 1% of the sample is held by the ten biggest clonotypes. Input material: naive CD4+ T cells sorted from blood. In the paper's terms, the cell subset or site label means: CD45RA+ positively selected. These receptors all stem from a man aged 25 to 40 in good health.

Regarding this clone: This sample also contains other DNA sequences that code for the same CDR3. The J gene is TRBJ2-1, the V gene TRBV7-2; no firm D call. CDR3 size: 13 residues. Trimming removed 2 bases from V and 7 bases from J, with 9 bases in between. Germline values: CDR1 SGHTA, CDR2 FQGNSA. CDR3 loop: CASSLSRSNEQFF. CDR3 bases: TGTGCCAGCAGCTTAAGTAGATCAAATGAGCAGTTCTTC.

This chain uses TRBV7-2 with TRBJ2-1; weak D call: TRBD2 (5 bases). The germline V gene has CDR1 SGHTA and CDR2 FQGNSA. The germline V and J ends were trimmed by 3 bases and 2 bases, with 11 bases remaining between them. The CDR3 extends over 15 amino acids. The CDR3 is CASSFDQRTYNEQFF. The CDR3 DNA reads TGTGCCAGCAGCTTTGACCAGCGGACCTACAATGAGCAGTTCTTC.

The chain joins TRBV5-1 to TRBJ2-1; weak D call: TRBD1 (6 bases). The CDR3 loop spans 14 amino acids. Germline V gives CDR1 SGHRS, CDR2 YFSETQ. With 3 bases removed from V and 5 bases from J, the gap between germline ends came to 12 bases. The CDR3: CASSSGQTNNEQFF. The CDR3 DNA is TGCGCCAGCAGCTCCGGACAGACCAACAATGAGCAGTTCTTC.

The rearrangement uses TRBV7-9 and TRBJ1-1, with no clear D. The CDR3 runs to 14 residues. Germline lookup yields CDR1 SEHNR and CDR2 FQNEAQ (reference sequence). V was trimmed by 5 bases and J by 3 bases, leaving 13 bases between them. CDR3 bases: TGTGCCAGCAGCGTTATCCAAGGGCACACTGAAGCTTTCTTT. Its translation: CASSVIQGHTEAFF.

The count of this clone is one. The chain uses TRBV5-1 and TRBJ2-3, with D uncertain. The CDR3 length is 12 residues. The germline V gene encodes CDR1 SGHRS and CDR2 YFSETQ. Trimming pared 4 bases from V and 4 bases from J, leaving 7 bases between. CDR3 coding DNA: TGCGCCAGCAGCCTGACGGCAGATACGCAGTATTTT. This codes for CASSLTADTQYF.

The chain links TRBV10-2 to TRBJ2-3, with 8 bases identical to TRBD1. The germline V gene has CDR1 WSHSY and CDR2 SAAADI. V trimming: 4 bases; J trimming: 0 bases; junction bases outside the gene matches: 15. The CDR3 is 19 residues long. The CDR3 sequence: CASSGVRGQARVSTDTQYF. The CDR3 region has the DNA TGCGCCAGCAGTGGGGTGAGGGGACAGGCCAGGGTTAGCACAGATACGCAGTATTTT.

The chain employs TRBV15 and TRBJ2-3; D may be TRBD1 or TRBD2 (5 bases each). Germline V gene lookup returns CDR1 LNHNV and CDR2 YYDKDF (reference sequence). The V gene lost 0 bases and the J gene lost 0 bases, with 10 bases spanning the gap. The CDR3 consists of 16 residues. As DNA, the CDR3 is TGTGCCACCAGCAGAGAATACGGGGCTAGCACAGATACGCAGTATTTT. It translates to CATSREYGASTDTQYF. The full variable domain, its missing parts supplied by reference TRBV15 and TRBJ2-3, is DAMVIQNPRYQVTQFGKPVTLSCSQTLNHNVMYWYQQKSSQAPKLLFHYYDKDFNNEADTPDNFQSRRPNTSFCFLDIRSPGLGDTAMYLCATSREYGASTDTQYFGPGTRLTVL.

V gene TRBV9 combines with J gene TRBJ1-3; D is unresolved. The CDR3 totals 16 residues. Trimming took 1 base from V and 0 from J, leaving 11 bases between them. Germline CDR1 SGDLS, CDR2 YYNGEE. The DNA of the CDR3 is TGTGCCAGCAGCGTATTTGGGTTTCTCTCTGGAAACACCATATATTTT. It is translated as CASSVFGFLSGNTIYF.

Comments on this clone: The sample has other DNA sequences that encode this CDR3 too. This CDR3 is CASRPSGSSYEQYF. CDR3 sequence (DNA): TGTGCCAGCAGACCCAGCGGGAGCTCCTACGAGCAGTACTTC. The chain recombines TRBV6-5 with TRBJ2-7, with TRBD2 matching over 8 bases. Germline trimming cut 6 bases from V and 0 bases from J; bases unmatched to any gene: 4. This CDR3 region has 14 residues. Germline CDR1 MNHEY, CDR2 SVGAGI.

The chain links TRBV6-5 to TRBJ2-2, with TRBD1 matching over 7 bases. From germline, CDR1 is MNHEY and CDR2 SVGAGI. The CDR3 has 15 residues. V lost 4 bases, J lost 6 bases, and 8 bases stayed unmatched. The DNA of the CDR3 is TGTGCCAGCAGTTGGGACAGTCCAAGGGCCGGGGAGCTGTTTTTT. Protein product: CASSWDSPRAGELFF.

The chain couples TRBV28 to TRBJ2-4; D remains ambiguous. V was trimmed by 5 bases and J by 5 bases, leaving 7 bases between them. This CDR3 spans 12 amino acids. CDR1 and CDR2 from the germline V gene are MDHEN and SYDVKM. The CDR3 DNA sequence: TGTGCCAGCAGTAATGGGGAAAACATTCAGTACTTC. The encoded protein is CASSNGENIQYF.

The V gene is TRBV7-2, the J gene TRBJ2-1; TRBD2 agrees at 10 bases. V gave up 10 bases and J gave up 8 bases; unmatched junction bases: 17. Germline values: CDR1 SGHTA, CDR2 FQGNSA. The CDR3 contains 16 residues. This CDR3 is CATQITAGGIGHEQFF. The CDR3 DNA follows: TGTGCCACCCAAATTACAGCGGGAGGGATCGGCCATGAGCAGTTCTTC.

The rearrangement uses TRBV18 and TRBJ2-1; TRBD2 matches 9 bases. The CDR3 covers 15 residues. Germline trimming cut 3 bases from V and 5 bases from J; bases unmatched to any gene: 5. The germline V gene encodes CDR1 KGHSH and CDR2 LQKENI. DNA for the CDR3: TGTGCCAGCTCACCGAAAAGCGGGAGGAACAATGAGCAGTTCTTC. Its protein product is CASSPKSGRNNEQFF.

The genes are TRBV28 and TRBJ2-1, with 8 bases fitting TRBD2. V shed 7 bases and J 9 bases; nucleotides not matched to a gene: 17. Germline V CDR1 and CDR2: MDHEN, SYDVKM. The CDR3 is 16 amino acids. The chain's CDR3 is CASINRLGLAGGEQFF. DNA for the CDR3: TGTGCCAGCATTAATCGATTGGGGCTAGCGGGTGGTGAGCAGTTCTTC. Using reference TRBV28 and TRBJ2-1 for the parts outside the CDR3, the full variable domain is DVKVTQSSRYLVKRTGEKVFLECVQDMDHENMFWYRQDPGLGLRLIYFSYDVKMKEKGDIPEGYSVSREKKERFSLILESASTNQTSMYLCASINRLGLAGGEQFFGPGTRLTVL.